The clone carrying this TCR beta chain has ten or more counts. Its antigen is as yet unknown. The ends lost 4 bases at V and 2 bases at J; junction bases unmatched: 13. CDR3 length: 19 amino acids. From germline, CDR1 is KGHDR and CDR2 SFDVKD. The data were taken from a study of read filtering for tumor transcriptome and immune sequencing. Findings of the study overall: Correlation between methods rose after single-read clonotypes were removed.

This library used around 0.4 ug RNA and molecular barcoded adaptors spanning alpha/delta and beta/gamma chains. One entry per CDR3 protein results from TCRdb running MiXCR on the reads. The profile covers 100,000 to 150,000 distinct CDR3 sequences, with over 10% appearing a single time and around 8.2% taken by the ten largest. V gene TRBV24-1 combines with J gene TRBJ2-7, with 13 nucleotides matching TRBD2. The sequencing input was a population of CD138-negative cells sorted from bone marrow. The source is a donor at least 40 years old with multiple myeloma. In DNA form, the CDR3 reads TGTGCCACCAGTGACCCCCTCAGGACTAGCGGGAGTTCGCCCTACGAGCAGTACTTC. Its protein is CATSDPLRTSGSSPYEQYF.